These 8 T cell receptor beta chains share one sample of origin, sequenced in a study of identical twins (dated by TCRdb to the mid-2010s). Libraries were prepared through 5' RACE. Reads for this sample came from an Illumina HiSeq 2000. The public reads were reanalyzed by TCRdb: fastp trimming at Q25, MiXCR alignment, in-frame beta chains only. Identical CDR3 protein sequences are pooled into one entry, listed with their most common genes and DNA. In this sample the table shows 1.5 million to 2 million distinct CDR3 sequences, roughly 35% of which occur a single time. Of the sample, 0.25% to 0.3% is held by the ten largest clones. The sample comprised cord blood. The receptors were gathered from a newborn girl in good health.

This clonotype has a handful of counts. The chain employs TRBV4-2 and TRBJ2-1, with 10 nucleotides matching TRBD2. Germline V gene lookup returns CDR1 LGHNA and CDR2 YNFKEQ. The V and J ends lost 3 bases and 11 bases, in that order; junction bases with no gene match: 16. The CDR3 totals 17 residues. DNA of the CDR3: TGTGCCAGCAGCCACCCAGCGGGGGGGCCCGGCAAGTCGCAGCAGTTCTTC. Residues: CASSHPAGGPGKSQQFF.

This chain connects TRBV2 to TRBJ1-5; no clear D. Germline V gene sequence: CDR1 SNHLY, CDR2 FYNNEI. This CDR3 spans 12 amino acids. The V gene lost 3 bases and the J gene lost 15 bases, with 15 bases spanning the gap. The CDR3: CASSEVGLEGHF. The CDR3 region has the DNA TGTGCCAGCAGTGAGGTTGGGCTGGAAGGGCATTTT.

This clonotype was counted a few times. The V gene is TRBV20-1, the J gene TRBJ2-7; 7 bases are shared with TRBD2. Germline V lookup: CDR1 DFQATT, CDR2 SNEGSKA (reference sequence). The V and J ends lost 8 bases and 0 bases, in that order; junction bases with no gene match: 7. This CDR3 is built from 13 residues. CDR3 region: CSPGRDYSYEQYF. CDR3 sequence (DNA): TGCAGTCCGGGCCGGGACTACTCCTACGAGCAGTACTTC.

This clonotype appeared a few times. This sequence joins TRBV20-1 and TRBJ2-7; TRBD2 agrees at 7 bases. The germline gives CDR1 DFQATT, CDR2 SNEGSKA (reference sequence). The CDR3 spans 13 residues. CDR3 sequence reads: CPWLRGDSYEQYF. The CDR3, as DNA: TGCCCCTGGTTACGGGGGGACTCCTACGAGCAGTACTTC.

This clonotype has a count of ten or more. This chain joins TRBV12-3 or TRBV12-4 and TRBJ1-4; D is undetermined. V was trimmed by 5 bases and J by 0 bases, leaving 7 bases between them. This CDR3 spans 14 amino acids. The CDR3 DNA reads as TGTGCCAGCAGTCCGGTTGCAACTAATGAAAAACTGTTTTTT. Encoded protein: CASSPVATNEKLFF.

The chain is built from TRBV7-9 and TRBJ2-3, with 13 bases that match TRBD2. This CDR3 comprises 18 residues. Trimming took 0 bases from V and 1 from J; bases not matched to a gene: 4. CDR1 is SEHNR and CDR2 is FQNEAQ in the germline V gene (reference sequence). The CDR3 here is CASSLALGLAGGTDTQYF. The CDR3 region has the DNA TGTGCCAGCAGCTTAGCGCTCGGACTAGCGGGAGGCACAGATACGCAGTATTTT.

Only a few counts were recorded for this clonotype. The chain links TRBV7-2 to TRBJ2-4; D is perhaps TRBD1 (6 bases). The J call is in doubt because the DNA end fits TRBJ2-7 better. There are 15 residues in the CDR3. CDR1 is SGHTA and CDR2 is FQGNSA in the germline V gene. The CDR3 sequence is CASSRRDTFSYEQYF. The CDR3 coding sequence is TGTGCCAGCAGCCGCCGGGACACTTTCTCCTACGAGCAGTACTTC.

As concerns this clonotype: At one of its ends the junction is not consistent with the germline gene, which may arise from a read error. The CDR3 region is CSAKPRLAGEATNIQYF. As DNA, the CDR3 is TGCAGCGCGAAACCAAGACTAGCAGGCGAAGCCACAAACATTCAGTACTTC. The chain carries TRBV20-1 and TRBJ2-4; 7 nucleotides align to TRBD2. CDR1 DFQATT and CDR2 SNEGSKA come from the germline V gene (reference sequence). There are 17 residues in the CDR3.